This T cell receptor (beta chain) derives from a study of blood T cell repertoires in COVID-19. Study-level information: Spain, Italy and the United States supplied samples that represented acute and convalescent COVID-19.

Method: immunoSEQ multiplex PCR; TCRdb's copy keeps in-frame clones and lacks some. This sample carries tens of thousands of clones, approximately 78% of them seen once, and the ten largest clones take 10%. The V and J ends lost 5 bases and 6 bases, in that order; junction bases with no gene match: 10. Germline CDR1 and CDR2: SGHTA and FQGTGA. CDR3 length equals 16 residues. The chain has TRBV7-3 and TRBJ2-2; 9 bases agree with TRBD1. Input material: peripheral blood. The sequence was collected from a man aged 55 to 70 with acute or convalescent COVID-19. The CDR3 DNA sequence: TGTGCCAGCAGCGCTTCACGGGACAGGGTGGCCGGGGAGCTGTTTTTT. The encoded protein is CASSASRDRVAGELFF. Filled out from reference TRBV7-3 and TRBJ2-2, the complete variable domain reads GAGVSQTPSNKVTEKGKYVELRCDPISGHTALYWYRQSLGQGPEFLIYFQGTGAADDSGLPNDRFFAVRPEGSVSTLKIQRTERGDSAVYLCASSASRDRVAGELFFGEGSRLTVL.